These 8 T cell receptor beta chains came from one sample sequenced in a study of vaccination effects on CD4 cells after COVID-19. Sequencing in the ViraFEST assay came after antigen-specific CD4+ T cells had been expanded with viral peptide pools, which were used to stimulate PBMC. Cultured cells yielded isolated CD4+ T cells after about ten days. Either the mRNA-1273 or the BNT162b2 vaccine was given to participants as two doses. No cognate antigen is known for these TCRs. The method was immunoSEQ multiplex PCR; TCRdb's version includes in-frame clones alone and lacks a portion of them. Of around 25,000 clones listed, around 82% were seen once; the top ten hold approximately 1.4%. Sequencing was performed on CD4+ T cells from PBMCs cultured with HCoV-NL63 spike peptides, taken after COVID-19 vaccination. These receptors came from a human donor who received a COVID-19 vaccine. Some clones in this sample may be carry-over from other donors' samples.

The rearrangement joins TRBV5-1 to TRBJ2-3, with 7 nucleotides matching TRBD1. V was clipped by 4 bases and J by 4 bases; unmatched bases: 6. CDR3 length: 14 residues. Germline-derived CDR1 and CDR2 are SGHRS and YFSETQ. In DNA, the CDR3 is TGCGCCAGCAGCCCGGGGACAGCTGCAGATACGCAGTATTTT. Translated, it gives CASSPGTAADTQYF.

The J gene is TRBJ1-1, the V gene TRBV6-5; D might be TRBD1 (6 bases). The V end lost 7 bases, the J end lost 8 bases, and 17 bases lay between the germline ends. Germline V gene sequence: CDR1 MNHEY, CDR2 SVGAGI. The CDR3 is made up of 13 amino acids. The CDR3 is CASNKIRGAEAFF. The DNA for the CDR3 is TGTGCCAGCAACAAAATCAGGGGAGCGGAAGCTTTCTTT.

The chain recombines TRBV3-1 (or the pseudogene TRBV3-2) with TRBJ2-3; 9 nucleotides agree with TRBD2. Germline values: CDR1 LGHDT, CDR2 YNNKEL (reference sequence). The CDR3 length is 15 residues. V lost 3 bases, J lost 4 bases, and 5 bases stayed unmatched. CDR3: CASSQRGGVADTQYF. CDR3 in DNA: TGTGCCAGCAGCCAGCGGGGGGGCGTTGCAGATACGCAGTATTTT.

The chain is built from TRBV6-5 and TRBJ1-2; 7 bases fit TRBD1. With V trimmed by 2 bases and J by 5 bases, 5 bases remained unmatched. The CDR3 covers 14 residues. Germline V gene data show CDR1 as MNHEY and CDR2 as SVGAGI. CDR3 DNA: TGTGCCAGCAGTTACGACAGGGATGGGTATGGCTACACCTTC. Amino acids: CASSYDRDGYGYTF.

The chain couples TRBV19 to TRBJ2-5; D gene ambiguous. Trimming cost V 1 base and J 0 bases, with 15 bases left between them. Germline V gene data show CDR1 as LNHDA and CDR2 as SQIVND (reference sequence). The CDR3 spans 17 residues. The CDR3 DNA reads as TGTGCCAGTAGTATAGGAATACGGAAAATGTACCAAGAGACCCAGTACTTC. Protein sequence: CASSIGIRKMYQETQYF.

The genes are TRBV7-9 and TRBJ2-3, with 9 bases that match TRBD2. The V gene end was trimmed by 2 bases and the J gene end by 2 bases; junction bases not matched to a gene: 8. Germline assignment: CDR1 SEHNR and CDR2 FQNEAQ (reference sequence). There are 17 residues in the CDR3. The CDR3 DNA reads TGTGCCAGCAGCTTACCCGCGGGGGGGGCAATCACAGATACGCAGTATTTT. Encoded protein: CASSLPAGGAITDTQYF.

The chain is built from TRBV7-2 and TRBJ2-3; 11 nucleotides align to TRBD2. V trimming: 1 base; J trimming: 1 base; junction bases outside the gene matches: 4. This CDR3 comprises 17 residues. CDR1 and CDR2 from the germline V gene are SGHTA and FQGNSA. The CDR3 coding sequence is TGTGCCAGCAGCTTAGTTAAACTAGCGGGGGGCACAGATACGCAGTATTTT. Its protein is CASSLVKLAGGTDTQYF.

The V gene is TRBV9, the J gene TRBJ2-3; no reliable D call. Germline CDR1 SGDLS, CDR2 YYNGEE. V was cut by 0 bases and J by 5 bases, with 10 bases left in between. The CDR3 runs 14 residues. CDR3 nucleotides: TGTGCCAGCAGCGTAGACGGAATGGAAGATACGCAGTATTTT. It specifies CASSVDGMEDTQYF. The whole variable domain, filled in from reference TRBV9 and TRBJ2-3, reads DSGVTQTPKHLITATGQRVTLRCSPRSGDLSVYWYQQSLDQGLQFLIQYYNGEERAKGNILERFSAQQFPDLHSELNLSSLELGDSALYFCASSVDGMEDTQYFGPGTRLTVL.